One and the same sample provided the 10 T cell receptor beta chains below, sequenced in a study of human T cells and chemical hapten exposure. TCRdb re-analysed the RACE reads in MiXCR, keeping a single row per CDR3 protein. The profile shows roughly 96,000 distinct CDR3 sequences, 9.3% of them singletons. Time point specified: patch test 2, 6 weeks after DPC sensitization. The sample's treatment: therapeutic diphenylcyclopropenone sensitization with weekly scalp DPC. Specimen: whole blood, collected in connection with sensitization to the hapten diphenylcyclopropenone (DPC). These receptor sequences come from a middle-aged woman with alopecia areata. Some clones in this sample may be carry-over from other donors' samples.

This clonotype was detected only a few times. The chain employs TRBV6-5 and TRBJ2-1; D is ambiguous. Germline CDR1 is MNHEY and CDR2 is SVGAGI. Trimming took off 5 bases at V and 12 bases at J, with 20 bases between the two ends. This CDR3 is built from 14 residues. The CDR3 bases are TGTGCCAGCAGTCCCAACTTCGAGGCTTTAGGGCAGTTCTTC. It yields the protein CASSPNFEALGQFF.

This clonotype has just a few counts. This rearrangement joins TRBV6-5 to TRBJ1-2; possibly TRBD1 for D (5 bases). Per germline, CDR1 MNHEY and CDR2 SVGAGI. The ends were cut back, 6 bases at V and 7 bases at J, with 12 bases in the middle. The CDR3 contains 12 residues. CDR3 DNA sequence: TGTGCCAGCAGGCTGGGGGACGGTGGCTACACCTTC. This codes for CASRLGDGGYTF.

This clonotype was counted at least ten times. This chain links TRBV12-3 or TRBV12-4 with TRBJ2-7; no reliable D call. Deletions cut 2 bases from V and 5 bases from J, with 13 bases between. The CDR3 consists of 14 residues. CDR3 in DNA: TGTGCCAGCAGTTTACAGCAAGAAGCTCACGAGCAGTACTTC. It encodes CASSLQQEAHEQYF.

This rearrangement joins TRBV27 to TRBJ2-1; D ambiguous. Trimming cost V 5 bases and J 5 bases, with 10 bases left between them. This CDR3 comprises 13 residues. CDR1 is MNHEY, CDR2 SMNVEV, per germline (reference sequence). CDR3 in amino acids: CASSPPLNNEQFF. The CDR3 region has the DNA TGTGCCAGCAGTCCGCCCTTGAACAATGAGCAGTTCTTC.

There are many counts of this clonotype. The chain has TRBV24-1 and TRBJ2-2; 7 bases line up with TRBD1. This CDR3 is 16 amino acids long. Unmatched junction bases numbered 12, after V lost 9 bases and J lost 3 bases. Germline V gene data show CDR1 as KGHDR and CDR2 as SFDVKD. CDR3 DNA sequence: TGTGCCACCCATAAGGGGGACAGCGACTACACCGGGGAGCTGTTTTTT. Protein product: CATHKGDSDYTGELFF.

CDR3 amino acids: CASSLSRRAGDLNEQFF. The CDR3 region has the DNA TGTGCCAGCAGTTTATCCCGTCGGGCAGGCGACCTCAATGAGCAGTTCTTC. This chain joins TRBV28 and TRBJ2-1; D is uncertain. The V end was cut by 1 base, the J end by 6 bases, with 19 bases between. CDR1 and CDR2 from the germline V gene are MDHEN and SYDVKM. This CDR3 region has 17 residues.

Concerning this clonotype itself: A single base separates this from a much larger clone, so it may be a read error. The chain uses TRBV5-1 and TRBJ1-2; D is unclear. Germline CDR1 reads SGHRS; CDR2 reads YFSETQ. Trimming took 4 bases from V and 4 from J, leaving 8 bases between them. This CDR3 has 12 residues. Written as DNA, the CDR3 is TGCGCCAGCAGCGGAGTCAGCTATGGCTACACCTTC. As protein: CASSGVSYGYTF.

V and J are TRBV10-3 and TRBJ2-3; unclear D gene. V was pared by 3 bases and J by 6 bases, with 13 bases between. This CDR3 is 14 amino acids long. CDR1 is ENHRY and CDR2 is SYGVKD in the germline V gene. The chain's CDR3 is CAISDVRFGDTQYF. CDR3 in DNA: TGTGCCATCAGTGATGTGCGGTTCGGGGATACGCAGTATTTT.

This clonotype has only a few counts. The chain couples TRBV7-3 to TRBJ2-1, with D perhaps matching TRBD2 (5 bases). The CDR3 extends over 15 amino acids. Germline CDR1 reads SGHTA; CDR2 reads FQGTGA. Trimming cost V 0 bases and J 3 bases, with 9 bases left between them. The CDR3 nucleotides are TGTGCCAGCAGCTTAACGGAGGCTAACTACAATGAGCAGTTCTTC. This translates into CASSLTEANYNEQFF.

The table lists this clonotype with many counts. This chain uses TRBV4-3 with TRBJ1-1; D call uncertain. Trimming left V 3 bases short and J 6 bases short, with 17 bases between. The CDR3 sequence is 15 residues long. The germline CDR1 and CDR2 sequences are LGHNA and YSLEER. The CDR3 nucleotides read TGCGCCAGCAGCCAGCCGGGCCCGGGTGGTGCTGAAGCTTTCTTT. Protein: CASSQPGPGGAEAFF.